Listed below are T cell receptor beta chains from one sample, sequenced in a study of cytomegalovirus exposure and HLA in healthy donors. Profiled with immunoSEQ multiplex PCR; TCRdb holds only in-frame clones, not every one. The profile shows 120,000 or so clones, about 88% of them singletons. The sample consisted of PBMCs. These receptor sequences come from a man aged 18 to 30 in good health and CMV-seropositive. CDR3s include the opening cysteine and the closing phenylalanine or tryptophan. A D gene is named only where the DNA matches it firmly. Clone size, where shown, is once, few, many, or a class for clones that have expanded.

TRBV5-4,-,-,TRBJ2-5,TGTGCCAGCAGCTTGGAGTCTCGGGAGACCCAGTACTTC,CASSLESRETQYF
TRBV4-1,-,-,TRBJ1-2,TGCGCCAGCAGCCAAGATACGTTAGGGGGTTACACCTTC,CASSQDTLGGYTF
TRBV6-6,-,-,TRBJ1-5,TGTGCCAGCACCCTGGGGGGGCCTAGCAATCAGCCCCAGCATTTT,CASTLGGPSNQPQHF
TRBV10-3,-,-,TRBJ1-2,TGTGCCATCAGATCGTGGGACTCCCGGAGTGGTGGCTACACCTTC,CAIRSWDSRSGGYTF
TRBV6-5,-,-,TRBJ1-2,TGTGCCAGCAGGCTCAGGGGAAACTATGGCTACACCTTC,CASRLRGNYGYTF
TRBV5-1,-,-,TRBJ2-5,TGCGCCAGCAGCTTGGAGCCGTCAGAGACCCAGTACTTC,CASSLEPSETQYF
TRBV7-9,-,-,TRBJ1-1,TGTGCCAGCAGCCCGGGGGTTACTGAAGCTTTCTTT,CASSPGVTEAFF
TRBV29-1,TRBD2,-,TRBJ2-1,TGCAGCGCGCGGGGACTAGCTGAGCACAATGAGCAGTTCTTC,CSARGLAEHNEQFF
TRBV2,-,-,TRBJ1-4,TGTGCCAGCAGGCACGGGAGGCAGGGAAGAGAAAAACTGTTTTTT,CASRHGRQGREKLFF
TRBV6-1,-,once,TRBJ1-2,TGTGCCAGCAACCCCCGGGAGGTTGGGGTTGGCTACACCTTC,CASNPREVGVGYTF
TRBV7-9,TRBD1,-,TRBJ2-7,TGTGCCAGCAGCTCTGCGGAACCCGAGACAGGGCGGGACGAGCAGTACTTC,CASSSAEPETGRDEQYF
TRBV7-7,-,-,TRBJ1-3,TGTGCTAGCAGCCCAAGCACAGGGAACCCCATATATTTT,CASSPSTGNPIYF
TRBV7-8,TRBD2,-,TRBJ2-7,TGTGCCAGCAGCTTGCGGGCCGGGAGGCTCACCTACGAGCAGTACTTC,CASSLRAGRLTYEQYF
TRBV4-2,TRBD1,-,TRBJ1-6,TGTGCCAGCAGCCAATGGACAGGGGAAAATTCACCCCTCCACTTT,CASSQWTGENSPLHF
TRBV4-1,-,-,TRBJ2-7,TGCGCCAGCAGCCCTCAAGGGAGTATTTTGTCCTACGAGCAGTACTTC,CASSPQGSILSYEQYF
TRBV11-3,TRBD1,once,TRBJ1-5,TGTGCCAGCAGCCGGAAGGGACAGAGCAATCAGCCCCAGCATTTT,CASSRKGQSNQPQHF
TRBV18,TRBD1,-,TRBJ1-2,TGTGCCAGCTCACCTCCGGACAGGGCTCAGGGCTATGGCTACACCTTC,CASSPPDRAQGYGYTF
TRBV2,-,-,TRBJ1-1,TGTGCCAGCAGTGACCGGCACAGGGCTACTGAAGCTTTCTTT,CASSDRHRATEAFF
TRBV7-2,-,-,TRBJ2-7,TGTGCCAGCAGCTTATCCCGAGGCTCCTTCATACACTTC,CASSLSRGSFIHF
TRBV7-8,-,-,TRBJ2-7,TGTGCCAGCAGCTTAGCGGTGGCGGGTGAGCAGTACTTC,CASSLAVAGEQYF
TRBV2,-,-,TRBJ1-2,TGTGCCAGCTCGGAGGAGAGGGTAGGCTACACCTTC,CASSEERVGYTF
TRBV2,-,-,TRBJ2-3,TGTGCCAGCAGTGAAAATCGGGGACTGCAGTATTTT,CASSENRGLQYF
TRBV5-4,TRBD2,-,TRBJ2-3,TGTGCCAGCAGCCCGGGGCGGGGGGCGGCAGATACGCAGTATTTT,CASSPGRGAADTQYF
TRBV2,-,-,TRBJ1-1,TGTGCCAGCAGTGTTCCACCTATGGCTTTCTTT,CASSVPPMAFF
TRBV27,-,-,TRBJ1-1,TGTGCCAGCAGTTTACAGGGCTACACTGAAGCTTTCTTT,CASSLQGYTEAFF
TRBV5-4,-,-,TRBJ2-2,TGTGCCAGCAGCTTGGGGCCAGGGGTGAACACCGGGGAGCTGTTTTTT,CASSLGPGVNTGELFF
TRBV7-7,TRBD2,few,TRBJ2-1,TGTGCCAGCAGCTTAACCCTGGGGGGGGAGCAGTTCTTC,CASSLTLGGEQFF
TRBV9,TRBD1,-,TRBJ1-2,TGTGCCAGCAGCCTTCAAGACAGGGCAGGGGGCTACACCTTC,CASSLQDRAGGYTF
TRBV9,-,-,TRBJ1-6,TGTGCCAGCAGCGTAGGGGGAGGGAGGGATTCACCCCTCCACTTT,CASSVGGGRDSPLHF
TRBV5-6,TRBD1,-,TRBJ2-1,TGTGCCAGCAGCTTGGGGACAGGATACAATGAGCAGTTCTTC,CASSLGTGYNEQFF
TRBV7-2,TRBD2,-,TRBJ2-3,TGTGCCAGCAGCTGGGGGAGCGGGGGACTCACAGATACGCAGTATTTT,CASSWGSGGLTDTQYF
TRBV29-1,TRBD2,-,TRBJ2-3,TGCAGCGTCGCTGGACTAGCGGGGGGTAGCACAGATACGCAGTATTTT,CSVAGLAGGSTDTQYF